Below are 21 T cell receptor beta chains sequenced from a single sample in a study of control samples from healthy donors and cancer patients. Some clones are missing from TCRdb's copy, which holds only in-frame ones; the method was immunoSEQ multiplex PCR. The sample has about 100,000 clones, roughly 87% seen once. Sequences were obtained from blood. The origin of the receptors is a woman between 50 and 59 years old in good health.

The rearrangement uses TRBV6-5 and TRBJ2-1; D gene unclear. The CDR3 is made up of 14 amino acids. The germline V gene encodes CDR1 MNHEY and CDR2 SVGAGI. The V end was cut by 6 bases, the J end by 7 bases, with 16 bases between. CDR3 bases: TGTGCCAGCAGCCCCGCCACGGGCCGGAATGAGCAGTTCTTC. Translating it yields CASSPATGRNEQFF.

V gene TRBV12-5 combines with J gene TRBJ2-2; TRBD2 matches at 12 bases. V dropped 5 bases and J dropped 6; count of bases not matched to a gene: 1. CDR1 and CDR2 (germline): LGHNT, FRNRAP. The CDR3 consists of 14 residues. The CDR3 sequence: CASGLAGGAGELFF. The CDR3 DNA sequence: TGTGCTAGTGGTCTAGCGGGAGGGGCCGGGGAGCTGTTTTTT.

The CDR3 loop is CASSLSSGQETQYF. As DNA, the CDR3 is TGTGCCAGCAGCTTGTCCTCGGGGCAAGAGACCCAGTACTTC. V usage is TRBV11-3 and J usage is TRBJ2-5; possibly TRBD2 for D (5 bases). Germline V gene sequence: CDR1 SGHNT, CDR2 YENEEA. V dropped 3 bases and J dropped 2 bases, with 10 bases sitting between them. This CDR3 is built from 14 residues. Drawing the rest from reference TRBV11-3 and TRBJ2-5, the complete variable domain is EAGVVQSPRYKIIEKKQPVAFWCNPISGHNTLYWYLQNLGQGPELLIRYENEEAVDDSQLPKDRFSAERLKGVDSTLKIQPAELGDSAVYLCASSLSSGQETQYFGPGTRLLVL.

This clone came up a few times. The chain carries TRBV6-5 and TRBJ1-3; D may be TRBD1 (5 bases). Trimming pared 8 bases from V and 7 bases from J, leaving 9 bases between. This CDR3 has 11 amino acids. Germline V gene lookup returns CDR1 MNHEY and CDR2 SVGAGI. The CDR3 region is CASLGPNTIYF. The CDR3 nucleotides are TGTGCCAGCTTGGGGCCCAACACCATATATTTT.

This clone has just one count. The chain has TRBV21-1 and TRBJ1-1. TRBV21-1 is a pseudogene segment. This CDR3 has 14 amino acids. CDR3 protein: CASSKDAGNTEAFF. Written as DNA, the CDR3 is TGTGCCAGCAGCAAAGACGCGGGGAACACTGAAGCTTTCTTT.

This chain links TRBV4-1 with TRBJ2-3, with 14 bases matching TRBD2. V shed 1 base, J shed 4 bases, and the junction held 7 bases outside the gene matches. Looked up from germline, CDR1 is MGHRA and CDR2 is YSYEKL. CDR3 length: 18 amino acids. This chain's CDR3 is CASSQGTGTSGSSDTQYF. CDR3 nucleotide sequence: TGCGCCAGCAGCCAAGGGACCGGGACTAGCGGGAGCTCAGATACGCAGTATTTT.

J is TRBJ1-2 and V is TRBV28; no clear D gene. The germline gives CDR1 MDHEN, CDR2 SYDVKM. V lost 3 bases and J 4 bases, leaving 6 bases between the germline ends. CDR3 length equals 12 residues. The CDR3 coding sequence is TGTGCCAGCAGTTTGGCAGCCTATGGCTACACCTTC. Translating gives CASSLAAYGYTF.

The chain is built from TRBV6-5 and TRBJ2-3; 7 nucleotides agree with TRBD2. CDR1 is MNHEY, CDR2 SVGAGI, per germline. This CDR3 has 14 amino acids. The V and J ends lost 4 bases and 3 bases, in that order; junction bases with no gene match: 4. CDR3 residues: CASSWGGETDTQYF. The CDR3 DNA is TGTGCCAGCAGTTGGGGGGGGGAGACAGATACGCAGTATTTT.

This chain links TRBV19 with TRBJ1-5, with TRBD1 as a possible D gene (6 bases). Between the trimmed V and J ends, which lost 5 bases and 2 bases, there was a span of 13 bases. The CDR3 consists of 15 residues. CDR1 and CDR2 (germline): LNHDA, SQIVND (reference sequence). In DNA form, the CDR3 reads TGTGCCAGTAGTGGCCCAGGGGTTGGCAATCAGCCCCAGCATTTT. This sequence encodes CASSGPGVGNQPQHF.

The rearrangement links TRBV4-3 to TRBJ1-2; 8 nucleotides agree with TRBD1. The V gene end was trimmed by 3 bases and the J gene end by 4 bases; junction bases not matched to a gene: 4. This CDR3 is built from 14 residues. The germline gives CDR1 LGHNA, CDR2 YSLEER. The CDR3 sequence is CASSQPDRGYGYTF. The CDR3 DNA reads as TGCGCCAGCAGCCAGCCAGACAGGGGCTATGGCTACACCTTC.

The chain recombines TRBV6-4 with TRBJ1-2; D is ambiguous. Trimming removed 0 bases from V and 5 bases from J, with 7 bases in between. The CDR3 extends over 13 amino acids. The germline gives CDR1 MRHNA, CDR2 SNTAGT. DNA of the CDR3: TGTGCCAGCAGTGACTCTAGCAGATATGGCTACACCTTC. Translated: CASSDSSRYGYTF.

V gene TRBV4-2 combines with J gene TRBJ2-5; TRBD2 matches 7 bases. Germline values: CDR1 LGHNA, CDR2 YNFKEQ. Unmatched junction bases numbered 5, after V lost 6 bases and J lost 1 base. There are 14 residues in the CDR3. CDR3 sequence (DNA): TGTGCCAGCAGACGCTCTAGCGGCCAAGAGACCCAGTACTTC. Its protein is CASRRSSGQETQYF.

In its sample, this clone was seen once. The chain combines TRBV5-4 with TRBJ1-6; 8 bases align to TRBD1. CDR1 SGHNT and CDR2 YYREEE come from the germline V gene (reference sequence). The CDR3 contains 14 residues. V dropped 1 base and J dropped 10; count of bases not matched to a gene: 4. CDR3 protein: CASSLWDRRSPLHF. CDR3 in DNA: TGTGCCAGCAGCTTGTGGGACAGGAGATCACCCCTCCACTTT.

In this sample, this clone turned up once. The rearrangement uses TRBV30 and TRBJ1-1; TRBD1 matches 8 bases. Germline V gives CDR1 GTSNPN, CDR2 SVGIG (reference sequence). V shed 6 bases, J shed 4 bases, and the junction held 7 bases outside the gene matches. CDR3 size: 13 residues. CDR3 in DNA: TGTGCCTGCCCCTCCGGACAGGGCACTGAAGCTTTCTTT. Encoded protein: CACPSGQGTEAFF. The full variable domain, with the rest looked up from reference TRBV30 and TRBJ1-1, is SQTIHQWPATLVQPVGSPLSLECTVEGTSNPNLYWYRQAAGRGLQLLFYSVGIGQISSEVPQNLSASRPQDRQFILSSKKLLLSDSGFYLCACPSGQGTEAFFGQGTRLTVV.

V and J are TRBV3-1 (or the pseudogene TRBV3-2) and TRBJ2-3, with a tentative D call TRBD2 (8 bases). Trimming shortened V by 2 bases and J by 1 base, and 19 bases separated the two germline ends. The CDR3 is 18 amino acids. Germline V gene data show CDR1 as LGHDT and CDR2 as YNNKEL (reference sequence). CDR3 bases: TGTGCCAGCAGCCAATATACGGGAGGGGGCATGGGCACAGATACGCAGTATTTT. Translation gives CASSQYTGGGMGTDTQYF.

The genes are TRBV10-3 and TRBJ1-5; 8 bases align to TRBD1. This CDR3 region has 15 residues. In germline, CDR1 is ENHRY, CDR2 SYGVKD. V lost 0 bases to trimming and J lost 5 bases; unmatched junction nucleotides: 3. The CDR3 DNA reads as TGTGCCATCAGTGAGTCTGGACAGGGCTATCAGCCCCAGCATTTT. It specifies CAISESGQGYQPQHF.

This chain connects TRBV30 to TRBJ1-2; D gene uncertain. V was cut by 0 bases and J by 0 bases, with 8 bases left in between. The germline V gene has CDR1 GTSNPN and CDR2 SVGIG (reference sequence). The CDR3 consists of 14 residues. CDR3 DNA sequence: TGTGCCTGGAGTGTCCTCCGTACTAACTATGGCTACACCTTC. Translating gives CAWSVLRTNYGYTF.

The chain couples TRBV2 to TRBJ1-2, with 9 bases aligning to TRBD1. Per germline, CDR1 SNHLY and CDR2 FYNNEI. V was pared by 6 bases and J by 2 bases, with 7 bases of the junction left unmatched. This CDR3 is built from 15 residues. The CDR3 DNA reads as TGTGCCAGCAGGAATGGGGGGACAGGGAACTATGGCTACACCTTC. This sequence encodes CASRNGGTGNYGYTF.

The V call is TRBV23-1, the J call TRBJ2-7, with a weak D call TRBD1 (5 bases). TRBV23-1 is an ORF, and what it does is uncertain. V shed 1 base and J shed 1 base, with 14 bases lying between them. This CDR3 has 16 residues. The CDR3 DNA sequence: TGCGCCAGCAGTCAATTCGCAGGGTTCTTATCCTACGAGCAGTACGTC. Its protein product is CASSQFAGFLSYEQYV.

The chain joins TRBV7-3 to TRBJ2-3, with 7 bases lining up with TRBD2. CDR3 length: 16 residues. Germline V gene lookup returns CDR1 SGHTA and CDR2 FQGTGA. J was trimmed by 0 bases and V by 5 bases; bases with no gene match: 8. The CDR3 nucleotides are TGTGCCAGCAGCCCAGCGGGACTTACAAGCACAGATACGCAGTATTTT. This encodes CASSPAGLTSTDTQYF. Looking up the rest from reference TRBV7-3 and TRBJ2-3 gives the full variable domain: GAGVSQTPSNKVTEKGKYVELRCDPISGHTALYWYRQSLGQGPEFLIYFQGTGAADDSGLPNDRFFAVRPEGSVSTLKIQRTERGDSAVYLCASSPAGLTSTDTQYFGPGTRLTVL.

This clone showed up just once. The chain employs TRBV12-5 and TRBJ2-1; TRBD1 or TRBD2 may be the D gene (5 bases each). In germline, CDR1 is LGHNT, CDR2 FRNRAP. V was clipped by 1 base and J by 2 bases, with 12 bases between them. The CDR3 extends over 16 amino acids. The CDR3 nucleotides are TGTGCTAGTGGTTTGGCGTTGTCGGGACCCTACAATGAGCAGTTCTTC. It specifies CASGLALSGPYNEQFF.